These T cell receptor beta chains were read from a single sample in a study of T-cell reconstitution after alpha-beta-depleted transplantation in children. TCRdb independently ran MiXCR on the PCR reads; one entry per CDR3 protein. Of under 300,000 distinct CDR3 sequences in the sample, approximately 10% were seen once. Sequences were derived from peripheral blood, sampled 180 days after TCRalphabeta/CD19-depleted stem cell transplant. The receptors were gathered from a male patient under 10 years old who had a stem cell transplant for chronic granulomatous disease, so the T cells may come from the graft donor. CDR3s include the opening cysteine and the closing phenylalanine or tryptophan. A D gene is named only where the DNA matches it firmly. Some rows mark clone size as missing; the rest say once, few, many or name a class of expanded clone.

v_gene: TRBV12-3/TRBV12-4
abundance: many
d_gene: .
j_gene: TRBJ2-1
CDR3aa: CASSFGFYNEQFF
CDR3nt: TGTGCCAGCAGTTTCGGCTTTTACAATGAGCAGTTCTTC

v_gene: TRBV7-3
abundance: many
d_gene: TRBD2
j_gene: TRBJ2-1
CDR3aa: CASSLSGEHNEQFF
CDR3nt: TGTGCCAGCAGCCTCAGCGGGGAACACAATGAGCAGTTCTTC

v_gene: TRBV20-1
abundance: many
d_gene: .
j_gene: TRBJ2-1
CDR3aa: CSARRFGGLRSYNEQFF
CDR3nt: TGCAGTGCTAGACGTTTCGGGGGGCTTCGCTCCTACAATGAGCAGTTCTTC

v_gene: TRBV12-3/TRBV12-4
abundance: many
d_gene: TRBD1
j_gene: TRBJ1-5
CDR3aa: CASSIGQGGYQPQHF
CDR3nt: TGTGCCAGCAGTATCGGACAGGGGGGCTATCAGCCCCAGCATTTT

v_gene: TRBV5-1
abundance: many
d_gene: .
j_gene: TRBJ2-2
CDR3aa: CASSLGAANTGELFF
CDR3nt: TGCGCCAGCAGCTTGGGAGCGGCGAACACCGGGGAGCTGTTTTTT

v_gene: TRBV3-1
abundance: many
d_gene: TRBD2
j_gene: TRBJ2-2
CDR3aa: CASSRWTSGHTGELFF
CDR3nt: TGTGCCAGCAGCCGTTGGACTAGCGGTCACACCGGGGAGCTGTTTTTT

v_gene: TRBV20-1
abundance: many
d_gene: .
j_gene: TRBJ2-3
CDR3aa: CSAGADSSKDTQYF
CDR3nt: TGCAGTGCTGGGGCGGACTCGTCAAAAGATACGCAGTATTTT

v_gene: TRBV18
abundance: .
d_gene: TRBD1
j_gene: TRBJ2-5
CDR3aa: CASSPTRNRGGETQYF
CDR3nt: TGTGCCAGCTCCCCCACCCGGAACAGGGGCGGTGAGACCCAGTACTTC

v_gene: TRBV6-6
abundance: many
d_gene: .
j_gene: TRBJ2-7
CDR3aa: CASGRLSSYEQYF
CDR3nt: TGTGCCAGCGGTCGTTTGAGCTCCTACGAGCAGTACTTC

v_gene: TRBV20-1
abundance: many
d_gene: .
j_gene: TRBJ2-6
CDR3aa: CSARDSSGANVLTF
CDR3nt: TGCAGTGCTAGGGACAGCTCTGGGGCCAACGTCCTGACTTTC

v_gene: TRBV20-1
abundance: many
d_gene: .
j_gene: TRBJ1-2
CDR3aa: CSARFGPGNGYTF
CDR3nt: TGCAGTGCTAGGTTCGGACCGGGGAATGGCTACACCTTC

v_gene: TRBV12-3/TRBV12-4
abundance: many
d_gene: .
j_gene: TRBJ2-2
CDR3aa: CASSFFGAGELFF
CDR3nt: TGTGCCAGCAGTTTCTTCGGGGCCGGGGAGCTGTTTTTT

v_gene: TRBV5-6
abundance: many
d_gene: .
j_gene: TRBJ2-7
CDR3aa: CASSFRDTGYEQYF
CDR3nt: TGTGCCAGCAGCTTCCGGGACACCGGCTACGAGCAGTACTTC

v_gene: TRBV10-3
abundance: many
d_gene: .
j_gene: TRBJ2-3
CDR3aa: CAISGRNNTDTQYF
CDR3nt: TGTGCCATCAGTGGGAGGAATAATACAGATACGCAGTATTTT